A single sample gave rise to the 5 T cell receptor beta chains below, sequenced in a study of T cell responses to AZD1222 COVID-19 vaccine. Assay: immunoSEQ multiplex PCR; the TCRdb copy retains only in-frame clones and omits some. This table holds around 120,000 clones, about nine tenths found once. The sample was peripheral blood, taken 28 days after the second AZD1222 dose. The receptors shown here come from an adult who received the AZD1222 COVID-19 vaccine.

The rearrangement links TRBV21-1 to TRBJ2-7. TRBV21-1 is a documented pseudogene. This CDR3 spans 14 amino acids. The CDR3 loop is CASSKVWGSYEQYF. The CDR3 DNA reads TGTGCCAGCAGCAAAGTATGGGGGTCCTACGAGCAGTACTTC.

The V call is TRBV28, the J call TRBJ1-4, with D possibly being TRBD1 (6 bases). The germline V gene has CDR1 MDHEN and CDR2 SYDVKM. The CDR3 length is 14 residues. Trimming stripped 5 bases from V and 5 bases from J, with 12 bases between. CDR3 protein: CASSQDSNNEKLFF. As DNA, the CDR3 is TGTGCCAGCAGTCAGGACAGCAACAATGAAAAACTGTTTTTT.

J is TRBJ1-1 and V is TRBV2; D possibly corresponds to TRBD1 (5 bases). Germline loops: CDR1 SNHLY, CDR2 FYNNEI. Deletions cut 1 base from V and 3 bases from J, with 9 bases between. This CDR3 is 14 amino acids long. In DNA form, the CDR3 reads TGTGCCAGCAGTGAAGGGGAGGGGTACACTGAAGCTTTCTTT. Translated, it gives CASSEGEGYTEAFF.

The CDR3 bases are TGCGCCAGCAGTGAGGGTAGTGAGCAGTTCTTC. It specifies CASSEGSEQFF. The chain recombines TRBV10-2 with TRBJ2-1; D not resolved. This CDR3 has 11 amino acids. CDR1 is WSHSY, CDR2 SAAADI, per germline. The V end was cut by 2 bases, the J end by 9 bases, with 5 bases between.

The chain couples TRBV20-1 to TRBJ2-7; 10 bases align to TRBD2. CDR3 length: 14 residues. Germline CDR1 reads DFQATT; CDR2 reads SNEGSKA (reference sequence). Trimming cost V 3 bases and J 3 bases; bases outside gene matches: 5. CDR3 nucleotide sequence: TGCAGTGCTAGTAGGACTAGCGGCATCTACGAGCAGTACTTC. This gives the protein CSASRTSGIYEQYF.